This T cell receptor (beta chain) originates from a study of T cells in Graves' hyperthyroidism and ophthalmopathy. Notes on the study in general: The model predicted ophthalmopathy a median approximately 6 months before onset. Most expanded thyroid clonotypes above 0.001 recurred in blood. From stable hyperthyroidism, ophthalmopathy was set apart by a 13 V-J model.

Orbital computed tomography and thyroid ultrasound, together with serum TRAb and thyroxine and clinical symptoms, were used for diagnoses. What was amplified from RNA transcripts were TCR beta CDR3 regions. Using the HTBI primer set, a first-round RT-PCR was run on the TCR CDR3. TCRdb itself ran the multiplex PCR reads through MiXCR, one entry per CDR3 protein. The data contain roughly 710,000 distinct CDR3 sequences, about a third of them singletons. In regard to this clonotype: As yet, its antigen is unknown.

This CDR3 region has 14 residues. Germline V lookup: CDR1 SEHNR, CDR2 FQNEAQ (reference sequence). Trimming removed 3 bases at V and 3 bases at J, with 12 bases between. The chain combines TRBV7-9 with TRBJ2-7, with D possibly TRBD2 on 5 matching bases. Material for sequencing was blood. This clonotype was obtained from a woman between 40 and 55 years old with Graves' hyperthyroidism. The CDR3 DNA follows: TGTGCCAGCAGCTTGGTCCCGGGAATCTACGAGCAGTACTTC. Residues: CASSLVPGIYEQYF.